These 21 T cell receptor beta chains were sequenced from one sample in a study of CD8+CD57+ T cells in acquired aplastic anemia listed by TCRdb under 2018. Instrument on record: Illumina HiSeq 2000. Profiling of TCR beta VDJ combinations and CDR3 sequences used genomic DNA as the template. TCRdb trimmed the raw reads at Q25, called clones with MiXCR and kept productive beta chains. Each record represents a unique CDR3 protein, reported with the most common genes and DNA among its rows. Here the sample has about 160,000 distinct CDR3 sequences; approximately 44% occur a single time. Together, the top ten hold 1.1% of the sample. Material for sequencing was sorted CD4+, CD8+, or CD8+CD57+ T cells (not recorded which) from PBMCs. The receptors originated from a human donor in good health.

The rearrangement uses TRBV10-1 and TRBJ1-5; no reliable D call. The CDR3 totals 11 residues. Germline V lookup: CDR1 WNHNN, CDR2 SYGVQD (reference sequence). V was clipped by 6 bases and J by 3 bases, with 3 bases between them. The CDR3 DNA sequence: TGCGCCAGCAGAGACAATCAGCCCCAGCATTTT. It translates to CASRDNQPQHF.

V and J are TRBV29-1 and TRBJ2-7, with a tentative D call TRBD2 (5 bases). The V and J ends lost 3 bases and 7 bases respectively, with 13 bases between them. In germline, CDR1 is SQVTM, CDR2 ANQGSEA. This CDR3 is 12 amino acids long. The CDR3, as DNA: TGCAGCGTTGAGGCCCATACGGGGGAGCAGTACTTC. Its protein is CSVEAHTGEQYF.

At least ten counts were recorded for this clonotype. The genes are TRBV20-1 and TRBJ2-3; D is possibly TRBD1 (6 bases). Trimming removed 6 bases from V and 2 bases from J, with 18 bases in between. The CDR3 has 15 amino acids. In germline, CDR1 is DFQATT, CDR2 SNEGSKA (reference sequence). CDR3 amino acids: CSAKAGVGATDTQYF. As DNA, the CDR3 is TGCAGTGCCAAAGCAGGGGTAGGAGCCACAGATACGCAGTATTTT.

This clonotype was picked up many times. This chain connects TRBV7-9 to TRBJ2-2; no clear D gene. This CDR3 region has 14 residues. The germline gives CDR1 SEHNR, CDR2 FQNEAQ (reference sequence). V was clipped by 2 bases and J by 5 bases, with 9 bases between them. CDR3 region: CASSLPLGTGELFF. CDR3 nucleotides: TGTGCCAGCAGCTTACCTCTGGGGACCGGGGAGCTGTTTTTT. Together with reference TRBV7-9 and TRBJ2-2, the CDR3 gives the full variable domain: DTGVSQNPRHKITKRGQNVTFRCDPISEHNRLYWYRQTLGQGPEFLTYFQNEAQLEKSRLLSDRFSAERPKGSFSTLEIQRTEQGDSAMYLCASSLPLGTGELFFGEGSRLTVL.

V and J are TRBV20-1 and TRBJ2-1; TRBD2 agrees at 8 bases. CDR1 is DFQATT and CDR2 is SNEGSKA in the germline V gene (reference sequence). The CDR3 is made up of 15 amino acids. J was trimmed by 10 bases and V by 6 bases; bases with no gene match: 17. The CDR3 sequence is CSAISPGLGTDEQFF. The CDR3 coding sequence is TGCAGTGCCATCAGCCCGGGACTAGGTACTGACGAGCAGTTCTTC.

This clonotype was counted a few times. V usage is TRBV4-3 and J usage is TRBJ2-1; TRBD2 matches 8 bases. CDR1 LGHNA and CDR2 YSLEER come from the germline V gene. The CDR3 runs to 15 residues. The J segment lost 9 bases and the V segment lost 0 bases, leaving 7 bases of the junction unmatched. CDR3: CASSQDTTGGGEQFF. CDR3 nucleotide sequence: TGCGCCAGCAGCCAAGATACGACGGGGGGGGGTGAGCAGTTCTTC.

This clonotype has only one observation. A much larger clone is a single base away; this may be a read error. This rearrangement joins TRBV3-1 to TRBJ1-6, with a weak D call TRBD1 (5 bases). The CDR3 is 15 amino acids. Looked up from germline, CDR1 is LGHDT and CDR2 is YNNKEL (reference sequence). V was shortened by 1 base and J by 9 bases, with 13 bases between the two germline ends. The CDR3 reads CASSQVAGRGSPLHF. CDR3 sequence (DNA): TGTGCCAGCAGCCAAGTTGCGGGACGAGGTTCACCCCTCCACTTT. The full variable domain, completed using reference TRBV3-1 and TRBJ1-6, is DTAVSQTPKYLVTQMGNDKSIKCEQNLGHDTMYWYKQDSKKFLKIMFSYNNKELIINETVPNRFSPKSPDKAHLNLHINSLELGDSAVYFCASSQVAGRGSPLHFGNGTRLTVT.

This clonotype was observed at least ten times. The chain combines TRBV25-1 with TRBJ1-1; 7 nucleotides agree with TRBD1. The CDR3 sequence is 15 residues long. CDR1 and CDR2 (germline): MGHDK, SYGVNS. Trimming took 2 bases from V and 2 from J; bases not matched to a gene: 5. The DNA for the CDR3 is TGTGCCAGCAGTGAAGCCGGGACAGTAAACACTGAAGCTTTCTTT. It encodes CASSEAGTVNTEAFF.

This clonotype has at least ten counts. The rearrangement links TRBV7-6 to TRBJ1-2, with a weak D call TRBD1 (6 bases). Germline CDR1 and CDR2: SGHVS and FNYEAQ. The length of the CDR3 is 17 residues. The V end was cut by 5 bases, the J end by 6 bases, with 25 bases between. The CDR3 sequence is CASSPTRWDTGRDGYTF. The CDR3 bases are TGTGCCAGCAGCCCGACCAGATGGGATACAGGGAGGGATGGCTACACCTTC.

This clonotype was seen just once. The chain carries TRBV24-1 and TRBJ2-1; D might be TRBD2 (5 bases). The CDR3 is 13 amino acids. CDR1 is KGHDR and CDR2 is SFDVKD in the germline V gene. Trimming took off 4 bases at V and 2 bases at J, with 5 bases between the two ends. The CDR3 DNA reads TGTGCCACCAGTGACGGGGCCTACAATGAGCAGTTCTTC. As protein: CATSDGAYNEQFF.

A few counts support this clonotype. This clone may be a read error of a much larger clone one base away. V and J are TRBV20-1 and TRBJ2-5; D unresolved. This CDR3 is 16 amino acids long. Germline V gene data show CDR1 as DFQATT and CDR2 as SNEGSKA (reference sequence). Trimming pared 1 base from V and 2 bases from J, leaving 17 bases between. The CDR3, as DNA: TGCAGTGCTAGAGGCTCAAGTTTAGGAGATCAAGAGACCCAGTACTTC. Protein product: CSARGSSLGDQETQYF.

The gene calls are TRBV5-1 and TRBJ2-5, with TRBD2 identical over 7 bases. Germline values: CDR1 SGHRS, CDR2 YFSETQ. Trimming cost V 4 bases and J 5 bases; bases outside gene matches: 14. The CDR3 totals 16 residues. The CDR3: CASSPPWGGDLETQYF. As DNA, the CDR3 is TGCGCCAGCAGCCCGCCCTGGGGAGGGGATCTTGAGACCCAGTACTTC.

This clonotype was recorded many times. This chain connects TRBV9 to TRBJ2-2; 9 bases are shared with TRBD1. The CDR3 spans 14 residues. The J segment lost 4 bases and the V segment lost 2 bases, leaving 0 bases of the junction unmatched. Per germline, CDR1 SGDLS and CDR2 YYNGEE. The CDR3 DNA reads TGTGCCAGCAGCGTGACAGGGGGCACCGGGGAGCTGTTTTTT. Its translation is CASSVTGGTGELFF.

The chain couples TRBV7-6 to TRBJ1-1; no clear D gene. The CDR3 is 14 amino acids. Trimming stripped 1 base from V and 1 base from J, with 7 bases between. Germline V gene sequence: CDR1 SGHVS, CDR2 FNYEAQ. The CDR3 region is CASSLVSANTEAFF. Here the CDR3 DNA reads TGTGCCAGCAGCTTAGTATCCGCGAACACTGAAGCTTTCTTT.

The chain uses TRBV11-2 and TRBJ2-3; 10 bases match TRBD2. The V and J ends lost 5 bases and 4 bases, in that order; junction bases with no gene match: 9. Germline assignment: CDR1 SGHAT and CDR2 FQNNGV. The CDR3 runs to 16 residues. In DNA, the CDR3 is TGTGCCAGCAGCCGGAGAGCGGGGGGGCGGTCAGATACGCAGTATTTT. Amino acid sequence: CASSRRAGGRSDTQYF.

This sequence joins TRBV2 and TRBJ2-7; no definite D call. Between the trimmed V and J ends, which lost 5 bases and 7 bases, there was a span of 18 bases. The CDR3 totals 14 residues. Germline assignment: CDR1 SNHLY and CDR2 FYNNEI. CDR3 protein: CASSSQSRLGEQYF. CDR3 DNA: TGTGCCAGCAGTTCTCAGTCTCGGTTGGGGGAGCAGTACTTC. Looking up the rest from reference TRBV2 and TRBJ2-7 gives the full variable domain: EPEVTQTPSHQVTQMGQEVILRCVPISNHLYFYWYRQILGQKVEFLVSFYNNEISEKSEIFDDQFSVERPDGSNFTLKIRSTKLEDSAMYFCASSSQSRLGEQYFGPGTRLTVT.

The rearrangement joins TRBV2 to TRBJ1-1; D is perhaps TRBD1 (5 bases). Germline V gene data show CDR1 as SNHLY and CDR2 as FYNNEI. V lost 0 bases and J lost 4, with 9 bases in between. This CDR3 spans 14 amino acids. In nucleotides, the CDR3 is TGTGCCAGCAGTGAAGCGCAGGGCGTCACTGAAGCTTTCTTT. Protein: CASSEAQGVTEAFF.

This clonotype was observed many times. The rearrangement joins TRBV4-2 to TRBJ2-3; 7 nucleotides agree with TRBD2. This CDR3 spans 14 amino acids. The germline V gene encodes CDR1 LGHNA and CDR2 YNFKEQ. The V and J ends lost 1 base and 5 bases, in that order; junction bases with no gene match: 3. The CDR3 DNA reads as TGTGCCAGCAGCCAAGTCGCGGGGGAAGATACGCAGTATTTT. Translated, it gives CASSQVAGEDTQYF.

The gene calls are TRBV2 and TRBJ2-5; possible D gene TRBD2, 6 bases. This CDR3 is built from 16 residues. CDR1 and CDR2 (germline): SNHLY, FYNNEI. V was shortened by 6 bases and J by 4 bases, with 21 bases between the two germline ends. The DNA for the CDR3 is TGTGCCAGCAGAACCATTAGGGAGATCGGGGGAGAGACCCAGTACTTC. Amino acids: CASRTIREIGGETQYF.

This clonotype was seen repeatedly, ten times or more. The chain links TRBV5-1 to TRBJ2-7, with 10 positions matching TRBD1. This CDR3 contains 15 residues. Unmatched junction bases numbered 8, after V lost 3 bases and J lost 5 bases. Germline CDR1 is SGHRS and CDR2 is YFSETQ. CDR3 in amino acids: CASSSRDRGLDEQYF. The CDR3 DNA reads as TGCGCCAGCAGCTCCCGGGACAGGGGTCTAGACGAGCAGTACTTC.

This clonotype was observed a handful of times. A junction end diverges from the germline sequence, so it may reflect a read error. CDR3: CSVQEGTANTEAFF. The CDR3 region has the DNA TGCAGCGTTCAAGAGGGGACAGCCAACACTGAAGCTTTCTTT. The chain carries TRBV29-1 and TRBJ1-1; 7 bases match TRBD1. This CDR3 region has 14 residues. CDR1 SQVTM and CDR2 ANQGSEA come from the germline V gene.